These T cell receptor beta chains were read from a single sample in a study of long-term antiretroviral therapy in people with HIV. The method was immunoSEQ multiplex PCR; TCRdb's version includes in-frame clones alone and lacks a portion of them. There are 25,000 or so clones in the sample; around 83% occur only once, and roughly 4.6% lies in the top ten. The input for sequencing was unsorted PBMCs, taken 3 years after starting antiretroviral therapy. These receptors all come from a man aged 18 to 35 with HIV. Both conserved end residues are part of each CDR3.

J	V	CDR3
TRBJ1-3	TRBV19	CASSNRGSGNTIYF
TRBJ1-5	TRBV19	CASSIRDYNQPQHF
TRBJ1-5	TRBV27	CASSLGMDNQPQHF
TRBJ1-6	TRBV7-2	CASTLAIGGSPLHF
TRBJ2-6	TRBV18	CASSPAGAGANVLTF
TRBJ1-3	TRBV19	CASTPTGTDTIYF
TRBJ2-1	TRBV5-4	CASSSAGGQSYNEQFF
TRBJ1-2	TRBV19	CASSKRNYGYTF
TRBJ2-5	TRBV28	CASSPMTPQETQYF
TRBJ2-7	TRBV5-1	CASRSKETTYEQYF
TRBJ1-2	TRBV4-1	CASSRSVLQGGAGLSNYGYTF
TRBJ1-1	TRBV7-9	CASSRQDRNTEAFF
TRBJ2-3	TRBV18	CASSFTRGLSTDTQYF
TRBJ1-1	TRBV7-8	CASSRVELGTEAFF
TRBJ1-2	TRBV28	CASSLDPKENYGYTF
TRBJ1-1	TRBV11-1	CASSRQSRMNTEAFF
TRBJ1-6	TRBV2	CASSSRQGYNSPLHF
TRBJ1-1	TRBV10-3	CAISPVPRDTEAFF
TRBJ1-5	TRBV27	CASSFGLNSNQPQHF
TRBJ1-1	TRBV2	CASMGTEAFF
TRBJ1-1	TRBV6-4	CASSDPVGLAFF
TRBJ1-1	TRBV18	CASSQGQNTEAFF
TRBJ1-3	TRBV6-5	CASSYSGSGNTIYF
TRBJ1-3	TRBV16	CASSQIQSRYSGNTIYF
TRBJ2-7	TRBV6-5	CASSYGQGGYEQYF
TRBJ2-6	TRBV27	CASTPFSGANVLTF
TRBJ1-2	TRBV28	CASTPPESYTGYTF
TRBJ2-5	TRBV7-6	CASSQQAQGIETQYF
TRBJ2-3	TRBV14	CASSQEGLDPDTQYF
TRBJ2-2	TRBV7-9	CASSLVRTATGELFF
TRBJ1-2	TRBV7-9	CASSFTENYGYTF
TRBJ2-3	TRBV30	CAWGNGDTQYF
TRBJ2-1	TRBV5-4	CASSADRPDEQFF
TRBJ2-1	TRBV19	CASSMGQGTVF
TRBJ2-3	TRBV4-1	CASSQDPGTPSTDTQYF
TRBJ1-2	TRBV7-2	CASSLTLWGGVYGYTF
TRBJ2-3	TRBV5-1	CASSLAFSSSTDTQYF
TRBJ1-2	TRBV27	CASSLSVRGYGYTF
TRBJ2-3	TRBV5-4	CASSLRPTDTQYF